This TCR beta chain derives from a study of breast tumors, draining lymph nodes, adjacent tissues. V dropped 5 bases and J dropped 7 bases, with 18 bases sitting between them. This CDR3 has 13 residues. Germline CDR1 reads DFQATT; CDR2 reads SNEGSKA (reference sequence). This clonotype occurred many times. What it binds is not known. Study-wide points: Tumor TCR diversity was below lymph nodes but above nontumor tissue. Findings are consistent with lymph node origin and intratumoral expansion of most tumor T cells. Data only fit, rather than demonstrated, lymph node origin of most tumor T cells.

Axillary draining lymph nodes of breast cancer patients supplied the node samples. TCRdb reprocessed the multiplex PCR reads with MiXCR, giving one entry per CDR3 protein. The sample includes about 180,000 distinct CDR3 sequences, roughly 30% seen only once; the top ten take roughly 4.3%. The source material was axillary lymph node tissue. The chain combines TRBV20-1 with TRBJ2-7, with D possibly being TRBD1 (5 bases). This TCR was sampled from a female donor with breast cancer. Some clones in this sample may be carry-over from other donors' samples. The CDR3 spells CSAVAGYLREQYF. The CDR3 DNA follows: TGCAGTGCTGTCGCAGGGTACCTTCGAGAGCAGTACTTC.